These 29 T cell receptor beta chains came from one sample sequenced in a study of T cell responses to AZD1222 COVID-19 vaccine. Repertoires were generated with immunoSEQ multiplex PCR, while TCRdb's copy carries only in-frame clones and drops some. The profile covers 55,000 to 75,000 clones, with 80% appearing a single time and around an eighth taken by the ten largest. Sequenced here: peripheral blood, sampled on day 0 of AZD1222 vaccination. These receptors all stem from an adult in good health.

The chain has TRBV5-1 and TRBJ1-1; D is unresolved. CDR3 length equals 13 residues. V was trimmed by 4 bases and J by 8 bases, leaving 15 bases between them. Germline CDR1 SGHRS, CDR2 YFSETQ. The chain's CDR3 is CASSARRITEAFF. The DNA of the CDR3 is TGCGCCAGCAGCGCCCGGAGGATTACCGAAGCTTTCTTT.

This clone was found a few times. V is TRBV2 and J is TRBJ1-5, with D hard to call. This CDR3 spans 13 amino acids. Trimming shortened V by 4 bases and J by 6 bases, and 10 bases separated the two germline ends. The germline V gene encodes CDR1 SNHLY and CDR2 FYNNEI. The CDR3 reads CASSGQLGQPQHF. The CDR3 nucleotides are TGTGCCAGCAGTGGACAATTGGGTCAGCCCCAGCATTTT.

The chain has TRBV2 and TRBJ1-1; D possibly corresponds to TRBD1 (6 bases). CDR3 length equals 15 residues. V was shortened by 6 bases and J by 0 bases, with 14 bases between the two germline ends. CDR1 is SNHLY and CDR2 is FYNNEI in the germline V gene. The CDR3 region has the DNA TGTGCCAGCAGGACAGGTAACTGGATGAACACTGAAGCTTTCTTT. Translated: CASRTGNWMNTEAFF.

The chain is built from TRBV7-8 and TRBJ2-3; D unresolved. Germline CDR1 and CDR2: SGHVS and FQNEAQ. Between the trimmed V and J ends, which lost 5 bases and 2 bases, there was a span of 20 bases. This CDR3 region has 17 residues. The CDR3 coding sequence is TGTGCCAGCAGCCCGCGGCGGCAAACCCTAGACACAGATACGCAGTATTTT. Its protein is CASSPRRQTLDTDTQYF.

The CDR3 nucleotides read TGTGCCAGCAGTTTTATAGGGGGCAGGGAATTCGATGAGCAGTTCTTC. As protein: CASSFIGGREFDEQFF. The chain links TRBV27 to TRBJ2-1; 7 bases agree with TRBD1. There are 16 residues in the CDR3. V lost 3 bases and J lost 8; bases outside the gene matches: 13. CDR1 and CDR2 (germline): MNHEY, SMNVEV (reference sequence).

This rearrangement joins TRBV5-1 to TRBJ2-3; D unclear. The V gene's germline CDR1 is SGHRS and CDR2 YFSETQ. There are 13 residues in the CDR3. V gave up 4 bases and J gave up 2 bases, with 8 bases separating them. CDR3 amino acids: CASSVEYTDTQYF. The CDR3 DNA reads TGCGCCAGCAGCGTCGAATACACAGATACGCAGTATTTT.

This clone was seen a handful of times. V and J are TRBV7-9 and TRBJ1-2, with 7 bases matching TRBD1. Germline trimming cut 5 bases from V and 1 base from J; bases unmatched to any gene: 4. The germline gives CDR1 SEHNR, CDR2 FQNEAQ (reference sequence). The CDR3 is made up of 14 amino acids. DNA for the CDR3: TGTGCCAGCAGCAATACAGGGGTTAACTATGGCTACACCTTC. Translated, it gives CASSNTGVNYGYTF.

J is TRBJ2-1 and V is TRBV18; possibly TRBD2 for D (5 bases). Germline assignment: CDR1 KGHSH and CDR2 LQKENI. Trimming took off 0 bases at V and 6 bases at J, with 12 bases between the two ends. The length of the CDR3 is 15 residues. CDR3 coding DNA: TGTGCCAGCTCACCACCGTTCTATGCGGGCAATGAGCAGTTCTTC. Protein sequence: CASSPPFYAGNEQFF.

The CDR3 here is CASSPTPGGTDTQYF. Here the CDR3 DNA reads TGTGCCAGCAGCCCGACTCCAGGGGGCACAGATACGCAGTATTTT. The rearrangement links TRBV9 to TRBJ2-3, with D possibly TRBD1 on 6 matching bases. The CDR3 is 15 amino acids. Trimming stripped 4 bases from V and 1 base from J, with 13 bases between. Germline-derived CDR1 and CDR2 are SGDLS and YYNGEE.

The chain has TRBV5-1 and TRBJ1-1; D call uncertain. Germline CDR1 is SGHRS and CDR2 is YFSETQ. Trimming cost V 0 bases and J 7 bases, with 10 bases left between them. CDR3 length equals 13 residues. The CDR3, as DNA: TGCGCCAGCAGCTTGGTTAGGAAGGGTGAAGCTTTCTTT. Translated, it gives CASSLVRKGEAFF.

J is TRBJ1-5 and V is TRBV20-1; 12 nucleotides align to TRBD1. The V segment lost 6 bases and the J segment 4 bases; nucleotides outside the gene matches: 7. CDR1 is DFQATT and CDR2 is SNEGSKA in the germline V gene (reference sequence). The CDR3 totals 15 residues. The CDR3 sequence: CSASRGQGANQPQHF. CDR3 nucleotides: TGCAGTGCCAGTAGGGGACAGGGGGCAAATCAGCCCCAGCATTTT.

The chain has TRBV7-3 and TRBJ2-1; 16 bases are a match to TRBD2. Trimming cost V 5 bases and J 10 bases; bases outside gene matches: 8. This CDR3 contains 16 residues. From germline, CDR1 is SGHTA and CDR2 FQGTGA. The CDR3 region has the DNA TGTGCCAGCAGCCCAGGGACTAGCGGGGGGGCTAAGGAGCAGTTCTTC. This sequence encodes CASSPGTSGGAKEQFF.

The chain is built from TRBV5-4 and TRBJ1-2; D gene unclear. The CDR3 is 12 residues long. V was shortened by 3 bases and J by 4 bases, with 7 bases between the two germline ends. Germline values: CDR1 SGHNT, CDR2 YYREEE (reference sequence). CDR3 nucleotides: TGTGCCAGCAGCTCTTCAGCCTATGGCTACACCTTC. It specifies CASSSSAYGYTF.

In this sample, this clone turned up a few times. V is TRBV10-3 and J is TRBJ1-3; 9 bases line up with TRBD1. The CDR3 sequence is 15 residues long. J gave up 5 bases and V 4 bases, and 6 bases lay outside the gene matches. Germline V gene data show CDR1 as ENHRY and CDR2 as SYGVKD. CDR3 residues: CAISAPGQGRNTIYF. The CDR3 region has the DNA TGTGCCATCAGTGCACCGGGACAGGGTAGAAACACCATATATTTT.

The rearrangement uses TRBV5-1 and TRBJ2-3; no firm D call. The CDR3 totals 15 residues. Germline-derived CDR1 and CDR2 are SGHRS and YFSETQ. Trimming stripped 0 bases from V and 2 bases from J, with 10 bases between. CDR3 protein: CASSLAAKYTDTQYF. The CDR3 DNA is TGCGCCAGCAGCTTGGCAGCTAAATACACAGATACGCAGTATTTT.

V and J are TRBV28 and TRBJ2-3, with 11 bases aligning to TRBD2. The CDR3 sequence is 16 residues long. J was trimmed by 1 base and V by 6 bases; bases with no gene match: 6. Germline CDR1 is MDHEN and CDR2 is SYDVKM. CDR3 sequence: CASSPTSGDRTDTQYF. The CDR3 DNA is TGTGCCAGCAGCCCGACTAGCGGGGATCGCACAGATACGCAGTATTTT.

The chain recombines TRBV10-3 with TRBJ1-6; 7 bases agree with TRBD1. The CDR3 consists of 15 residues. Germline values: CDR1 ENHRY, CDR2 SYGVKD. J was trimmed by 5 bases and V by 6 bases; bases with no gene match: 7. The CDR3 protein is CAISTGDANNSPLHF. CDR3 nucleotide sequence: TGTGCCATCAGCACAGGGGACGCCAATAATTCACCCCTCCACTTT.

This clone has ten or more counts. The V call is TRBV9, the J call TRBJ2-1; D possibly corresponds to TRBD1 (6 bases). V lost 4 bases to trimming and J lost 4 bases, with 12 bases between them. The CDR3 sequence is 14 residues long. CDR1 is SGDLS, CDR2 YYNGEE, per germline. The CDR3 sequence is CASSTRTDYNEQFF. The CDR3 nucleotides are TGTGCCAGCAGCACCCGGACAGATTACAATGAGCAGTTCTTC.

This clone was detected only once. The V gene is TRBV12-3 or TRBV12-4, the J gene TRBJ2-5; 8 positions match TRBD2. This CDR3 is built from 13 residues. J lost 5 bases, V lost 6 bases, and 5 bases had no gene match. CDR3 sequence reads: CASRIAGFETQYF. The CDR3 nucleotides read TGTGCCAGCAGGATAGCGGGGTTTGAGACCCAGTACTTC.

The chain links TRBV15 to TRBJ1-5; D is undetermined. The CDR3 spans 15 residues. Trimming cost V 1 base and J 4 bases, with 11 bases left between them. Germline CDR1 LNHNV, CDR2 YYDKDF (reference sequence). The CDR3 loop is CATSRAPSANQPQHF. CDR3 sequence (DNA): TGTGCCACCAGCAGAGCACCGTCCGCTAATCAGCCCCAGCATTTT.

The V gene is TRBV6-1, the J gene TRBJ1-1, with 9 bases identical to TRBD1. CDR1 MNHNS and CDR2 SASEGT come from the germline V gene. The V segment lost 4 bases and the J segment 1 base; nucleotides outside the gene matches: 7. CDR3 length: 16 amino acids. CDR3 DNA: TGTGCCAGCAGTGCGCCACAGGGGGCTGGGAACACTGAAGCTTTCTTT. It encodes CASSAPQGAGNTEAFF.

This clone was counted only a few times. This rearrangement joins TRBV4-3 to TRBJ2-7; D not resolved. The CDR3 sequence is 15 residues long. Germline values: CDR1 LGHNA, CDR2 YSLEER. The ends were cut back, 0 bases at V and 0 bases at J, with 9 bases in the middle. CDR3 DNA: TGCGCCAGCAGCCAAGATTTTAGTAACTCCTACGAGCAGTACTTC. Its protein product is CASSQDFSNSYEQYF.

J is TRBJ1-6 and V is TRBV19; possible D gene TRBD1, 5 bases. Germline loops: CDR1 LNHDA, CDR2 SQIVND (reference sequence). The CDR3 length is 17 residues. V shed 2 bases and J shed 6 bases, with 17 bases lying between them. The CDR3 sequence is CASSILRGSGGNSPLHF. In DNA form, the CDR3 reads TGTGCCAGTAGTATACTTCGGGGCTCGGGGGGTAATTCACCCCTCCACTTT. The variable domain in full, completed from reference TRBV19 and TRBJ1-6, reads DGGITQSPKYLFRKEGQNVTLSCEQNLNHDAMYWYRQDPGQGLRLIYYSQIVNDFQKGDIAEGYSVSREKKESFPLTVTSAQKNPTAFYLCASSILRGSGGNSPLHFGNGTRLTVT.

This rearrangement joins TRBV24-1 to TRBJ2-1; D is perhaps TRBD1 (6 bases). CDR3 length equals 12 residues. Trimming took 9 bases from V and 5 from J, leaving 10 bases between them. CDR1 and CDR2 (germline): KGHDR, SFDVKD. CDR3: CATEDSNNEQFF. The DNA of the CDR3 is TGTGCCACCGAGGACAGCAACAATGAGCAGTTCTTC.

The rearrangement links TRBV7-9 to TRBJ1-4; no definite D call. The germline V gene encodes CDR1 SEHNR and CDR2 FQNEAQ (reference sequence). V gave up 1 base and J gave up 5 bases, with 5 bases separating them. There are 13 residues in the CDR3. CDR3: CASSLDLNEKLFF. The CDR3 region has the DNA TGTGCCAGCAGCTTAGACCTAAATGAAAAACTGTTTTTT.

This clone was picked up one time. The chain employs TRBV6-1 and TRBJ1-2, with TRBD1 matching 11 bases. This CDR3 is built from 15 residues. Trimming cost V 2 bases and J 7 bases; bases outside gene matches: 6. Germline CDR1 MNHNS, CDR2 SASEGT. The CDR3 DNA sequence: TGTGCCAGCAGTGAATCTAGGACAGGGGGCTTTGGCTACACCTTC. Protein product: CASSESRTGGFGYTF.

J is TRBJ2-7 and V is TRBV6-4; tentatively, D is TRBD1 (5 bases). CDR3 length: 16 amino acids. CDR1 MRHNA and CDR2 SNTAGT come from the germline V gene. V was trimmed by 0 bases and J by 2 bases, leaving 14 bases between them. The CDR3 DNA sequence: TGTGCCAGCAGTGACTCGGAAAGGGGCGGCACCTACGAGCAGTACTTC. Translation: CASSDSERGGTYEQYF.

The chain carries TRBV10-2 and TRBJ2-5; D ambiguous. This CDR3 has 14 residues. The ends were cut back, 10 bases at V and 6 bases at J, with 21 bases in the middle. In germline, CDR1 is WSHSY, CDR2 SAAADI. CDR3 in DNA: TGCGCCACCAGAGAAGCATCGCCCCCGAAGACCCAGTACTTC. This translates into CATREASPPKTQYF.

The sample holds a few counts of this clone. The J gene is TRBJ2-7, the V gene TRBV5-1; TRBD2 matches at 10 bases. There are 16 residues in the CDR3. CDR1 SGHRS and CDR2 YFSETQ come from the germline V gene. After removal of 0 bases from V and 1 base from J, the junction contained 4 bases not matched to a gene. In DNA, the CDR3 is TGCGCCAGCAGCTTGGATGTAGCGGGGGGATCCTACGAGCAGTACTTC. It translates to CASSLDVAGGSYEQYF.